This record concerns one T cell receptor beta chain sequence. V lost 5 bases, J lost 2 bases, and 11 bases stayed unmatched. The CDR3 has 17 amino acids. Germline V lookup: CDR1 SGHVS, CDR2 FNYEAQ. Using unique molecular identifiers, the investigators prepared the TCRbeta library. TCRdb fed the PCR reads into MiXCR, producing one record per CDR3 protein. The sample has around 370,000 distinct CDR3 sequences, 10% seen once; the top ten hold under 3%. These data are taken from a study of T-cell reconstitution after alpha-beta-depleted transplantation in children. The sequencing used PBMCs from the stem cell graft donor, collected from the stem cell graft. The chain employs TRBV7-6 and TRBJ2-3; TRBD2 aligns across 9 bases. The TCR sequence derives from a human donor who donated a stem cell graft to a child with acute lymphoblastic leukemia. The CDR3 DNA follows: TGTGCCAGCAGCCCCTACATAGCGGGAGCGACCACAGATACGCAGTATTTT. Translated, it gives CASSPYIAGATTDTQYF.